The rows below give T cell receptor beta chains drawn from one sample of a study of cytomegalovirus exposure and HLA in healthy donors. Clones were sequenced by immunoSEQ multiplex PCR, and TCRdb holds only the in-frame ones, with some missing. The sample includes approximately 100,000 clones, around 80% of them seen just once. Sequencing input: PBMCs. The receptors were gathered from a woman aged 40 to 50 in good health and CMV-seronegative. Both conserved end residues are part of each CDR3. Each record gives: J gene, D gene, V gene, clone size, CDR3 DNA, CDR3 protein. The D gene is left open where the match is weak. The size of a clone is reported for some rows only, either as once, few or many, or as a class for expanded clones.

>TRBJ1-1|.|TRBV5-1|.
TGCGCCAGCAGCTTGGCTATCGGGAAGAATCCTGAAGCTTTCTTT
CASSLAIGKNPEAFF
>TRBJ2-7|.|TRBV2|.
TGTGCCAGCAGGGTTCCGGGGACACTACACGAGCAGTACTTC
CASRVPGTLHEQYF
>TRBJ2-7|TRBD1|TRBV6-5|.
TGTGCCAGCACAAAACAGGGGTCCTACGAGCAGTACTTC
CASTKQGSYEQYF
>TRBJ2-7|.|TRBV7-8|.
TGTGCCAGCAGCTTAGAGGGCGACAGTTTTCCCTCCTACGAGCAGTACTTC
CASSLEGDSFPSYEQYF
>TRBJ1-2|.|TRBV10-1|.
TGCGCCAGCAGTTTCGACAGAAACTATGGCTACACCTTC
CASSFDRNYGYTF
>TRBJ2-1|TRBD2|TRBV27|.
TGTGCCAGCAGGACGACTAGCGGGGGAAGCTCCTACAATGAGCAGTTCTTC
CASRTTSGGSSYNEQFF
>TRBJ1-6|.|TRBV5-1|.
TGCGCCAGCAGCTTGACAGGGCCCAATTCACCCCTCCACTTT
CASSLTGPNSPLHF
>TRBJ2-7|TRBD1|TRBV14|.
TGTGCCAGCAGCCAAGAGCTAAATTTAGTCGGGCAGGGGGCTTACGAGCAGTACTTC
CASSQELNLVGQGAYEQYF
>TRBJ2-2|TRBD1|TRBV6-1|few
TGTGCCAGCAGTGAGGAGGACAGGGAAAACACCGGGGAGCTGTTTTTT
CASSEEDRENTGELFF
>TRBJ1-2|.|TRBV10-3|.
TGTGCCATCGGGGGGGGCTATGGCTACACCTTC
CAIGGGYGYTF
>TRBJ2-5|.|TRBV4-2|once
TGTGCCAGCAGCCAAGACTCCGCGACATGGAAAGAGACCCAGTACTTC
CASSQDSATWKETQYF
>TRBJ1-2|TRBD1|TRBV19|.
TGTGCCAGTAATGTCGGACAGGGAGCCTATGGCTACACCTTC
CASNVGQGAYGYTF
>TRBJ2-7|.|TRBV10-1|.
TGCGCCAGCAGTGAGTCGAAGACAGGCCAATACGAGCAGTACTTC
CASSESKTGQYEQYF
>TRBJ2-7|.|TRBV28|.
TGTGCCAGCAGTATAACAGGGTTCGACGAGCAGTACTTC
CASSITGFDEQYF
>TRBJ2-7|TRBD1|TRBV30|.
TGTGCCTGGAGCCTCACAGGGGGCGACTCCTACGAGCAGTACTTC
CAWSLTGGDSYEQYF
>TRBJ1-2|.|TRBV6-5|.
TGTGCCAGTCTCGGAGGGAACTATGGCTACACCTTC
CASLGGNYGYTF
>TRBJ1-4|.|TRBV5-4|few
TGTGCCAGCAGCGCAGCAACTAATGAAAAACTGTTTTTT
CASSAATNEKLFF
>TRBJ2-1|.|TRBV5-1|.
TGCGCCAGCGGCCTAGGTGGGAGTATCGGTGAGCAGTTCTTC
CASGLGGSIGEQFF
>TRBJ2-3|TRBD1|TRBV7-8|.
TGTGCCAGCTCCGGACACCGGGACAGGGGCACAGATACGCAGTATTTT
CASSGHRDRGTDTQYF
>TRBJ2-5|TRBD1|TRBV7-9|.
TGTGCCAGCAGCCCTCCGGGACAGGGCGCGGAGACCCAGTACTTC
CASSPPGQGAETQYF
>TRBJ2-3|TRBD2|TRBV10-3|.
TGTGCCACAAGGGTGGGACTAGCGGGAGAGGAGGGCACAGATACGCAGTATTTT
CATRVGLAGEEGTDTQYF
>TRBJ2-3|TRBD2|TRBV4-3|.
TGCGCCAGCAGCCTCTACCTCCCTGGGGGGGAATCAGATACGCAGTATTTT
CASSLYLPGGESDTQYF
>TRBJ1-2|.|TRBV5-4|.
TGTGCCAGCAGCTTGGATAGACTCTTAAACTATGGCTACACCTTC
CASSLDRLLNYGYTF
>TRBJ2-5|.|TRBV2|.
TGTGCCAGCAGTGATGGAAGGGGCCAAGAGACCCAGTACTTC
CASSDGRGQETQYF
>TRBJ2-6|.|TRBV12-2|.
TGTGAGGGGGAAACAGGGTTGTGCTCTGGGGCCAACGTCCTGACTTTC
CEGETGLCSGANVLTF
>TRBJ1-5|.|TRBV28|.
TGTGCCAGCAGTTACGCACAGAGTAGCAATCAGCCCCAGCATTTT
CASSYAQSSNQPQHF
>TRBJ2-1|TRBD1|TRBV6-5|.
TGTGCCAGCAGTTATGGACAGGGGGGTGACAATGAGCAGTTCTTC
CASSYGQGGDNEQFF
>TRBJ2-7|TRBD2|TRBV19|.
TGTGCCAGTAGTTCTTTCGGGACTAGCTCCGACGAGCAGTACTTC
CASSSFGTSSDEQYF
>TRBJ1-1|TRBD1|TRBV18|.
TGTGCCAGCTCCTCCCGGCAGGGGGCGGATACTGAAGCTTTCTTT
CASSSRQGADTEAFF
>TRBJ1-2|.|TRBV18|few
TGTGCCAGCTCACCTGGAGGCAGCCTAACACTTTCTAACTATGGCTACACCTTC
CASSPGGSLTLSNYGYTF
>TRBJ2-1|TRBD2|TRBV6-5|.
TGTGCCAGCAGTAAGACTAGCCCTTTCAATGAGCAGTTCTTC
CASSKTSPFNEQFF
>TRBJ2-6|.|TRBV16|.
TGTGCCAGCAGCCAAGGGCTGTACTCTGGGGCCAACGTCCTGACTTTC
CASSQGLYSGANVLTF
>TRBJ1-1|TRBD1|TRBV7-9|.
TGTTCCAGCAGCATCGGACAGGGAAAAGCTTTCTTT
CSSSIGQGKAFF
>TRBJ1-6|.|TRBV11-2|.
TGTGCCAGCAGCTTCTCTATACAGAGCTATAATTCACCCCTCCACTTT
CASSFSIQSYNSPLHF
>TRBJ1-4|.|TRBV7-2|few
TGTGCCAGCAGCCCGCGCGAGGGGGCAACTAATGAAAAACTGTTTTTT
CASSPREGATNEKLFF
>TRBJ2-5|.|TRBV7-2|.
TGTGCCAGCAGCTTTACGTTGGGAGTAGAAGAGACCCAGTACTTC
CASSFTLGVEETQYF
>TRBJ2-1|.|TRBV6-1|.
TGTGCCAGCAGAACAGGGAAAGGGGGTAACAATGAGCAGTTCTTC
CASRTGKGGNNEQFF
>TRBJ2-1|TRBD2|TRBV6-6|few
TGTGCCAGCAGTTGGACTAGCGAGGATGAGCAGTTCTTC
CASSWTSEDEQFF
>TRBJ1-5|TRBD1|TRBV28|.
TGTGCCAGCGTACAGGGGCCCGGCAATCAGCCCCAGCATTTT
CASVQGPGNQPQHF
>TRBJ1-1|TRBD1|TRBV18|.
TGTGCCAGCTCACCGCTTGAGGGGGCGAATGAAGCTTTCTTT
CASSPLEGANEAFF